The 22 T cell receptor beta chains in this list originate from one sample, sequenced in a study of blood T cell repertoires in COVID-19. The data were produced by immunoSEQ multiplex PCR, yet TCRdb's version contains in-frame clones alone and is incomplete. The profile shows 90,000 to 100,000 clones, about 80% of them singletons. Sample: peripheral blood. Receptors originate from a man aged 65 to 79 with acute or convalescent COVID-19.

The V gene is TRBV4-2, the J gene TRBJ2-2; D is possibly TRBD2 (6 bases). CDR1 is LGHNA, CDR2 YNFKEQ, per germline. V dropped 0 bases and J dropped 4 bases, with 12 bases sitting between them. The CDR3 spans 16 residues. DNA of the CDR3: TGTGCCAGCAGCCAAGACCTAGCGAGGTTCACCGGGGAGCTGTTTTTT. Translating gives CASSQDLARFTGELFF.

The V and J genes are TRBV3-1 (or the pseudogene TRBV3-2) and TRBJ1-2, with D hard to call. The CDR3 covers 12 residues. V was trimmed by 4 bases and J by 3 bases, leaving 6 bases between them. The germline V gene has CDR1 LGHDT and CDR2 YNNKEL (reference sequence). CDR3 in amino acids: CASSLRDYGYTF. The CDR3 DNA is TGTGCCAGCAGCCTCCGGGACTATGGCTACACCTTC.

This chain links TRBV3-1 (or the pseudogene TRBV3-2) with TRBJ2-2; 7 nucleotides match TRBD2. The CDR3 consists of 15 residues. Germline CDR1 reads LGHDT; CDR2 reads YNNKEL (reference sequence). V lost 3 bases to trimming and J lost 5 bases; unmatched junction nucleotides: 6. This CDR3 is CASSHTSVWTGELFF. The CDR3 DNA reads as TGTGCCAGCAGCCATACTAGCGTTTGGACCGGGGAGCTGTTTTTT.

J is TRBJ2-7 and V is TRBV7-6, with D hard to call. CDR3 size: 15 residues. CDR1 is SGHVS, CDR2 FNYEAQ, per germline. Trimming cost V 2 bases and J 0 bases, with 11 bases left between them. CDR3 DNA sequence: TGTGCCAGCAGCTTAACGTGGCAGAACTCCTACGAGCAGTACTTC. Translated, it gives CASSLTWQNSYEQYF.

This chain uses TRBV29-1 with TRBJ1-2; D may be TRBD1 (6 bases). From germline, CDR1 is SQVTM and CDR2 ANQGSEA. The CDR3 sequence is 16 residues long. The V end lost 5 bases, the J end lost 0 bases, and 19 bases lay between the germline ends. CDR3 loop: CSVWNDPGHPNYGYTF. CDR3 nucleotides: TGCAGCGTTTGGAACGATCCGGGACACCCTAACTATGGCTACACCTTC.

The chain links TRBV14 to TRBJ2-6; 7 bases align to TRBD1. The CDR3 consists of 17 residues. The V gene end was trimmed by 0 bases and the J gene end by 2 bases; junction bases not matched to a gene: 4. In germline, CDR1 is SGHDN, CDR2 FVKESK. The CDR3, as DNA: TGTGCCAGCAGCCAAGAAAAGGGGGCGGCTGGGGCCAACGTCCTGACTTTC. Translated, it gives CASSQEKGAAGANVLTF. Combining the CDR3 with reference TRBV14 and TRBJ2-6 gives the whole variable domain EAGVTQFPSHSVIEKGQTVTLRCDPISGHDNLYWYRRVMGKEIKFLLHFVKESKQDESGMPNNRFLAERTGGTYSTLKVQPAELEDSGVYFCASSQEKGAAGANVLTFGAGSRLTVL.

This chain joins TRBV28 and TRBJ1-2, with a tentative D call TRBD1 (5 bases). Trimming cost V 4 bases and J 4 bases, with 16 bases left between them. The CDR3 is made up of 15 amino acids. CDR1 is MDHEN, CDR2 SYDVKM, per germline. The CDR3: CASSSQPAGGYGYTF. The CDR3 DNA reads as TGTGCCAGCAGTTCCCAACCGGCGGGGGGCTATGGCTACACCTTC.

The genes are TRBV6-5 and TRBJ1-6; perhaps TRBD1 as D (6 bases). The CDR3 covers 15 residues. Germline CDR1 and CDR2: MNHEY and SVGAGI. Trimming removed 0 bases at V and 8 bases at J, with 11 bases between. CDR3 residues: CASSYSRQVDSPLHF. The CDR3 DNA is TGTGCCAGCAGTTACTCGAGACAGGTTGATTCACCCCTCCACTTT.

The chain combines TRBV6-2 or TRBV6-3 with TRBJ1-4, with D perhaps TRBD1 (6 bases). The CDR3 is 15 amino acids. Looked up from germline, CDR1 is MNHEY and CDR2 is SVGEGT. Between the trimmed V and J ends, which lost 0 bases and 7 bases, there was a span of 12 bases. The DNA for the CDR3 is TGTGCCAGCAGTTACTCCCGGACAGACTTTGAAAAACTGTTTTTT. Translating it yields CASSYSRTDFEKLFF.

In its sample, this clone was seen a few times. J is TRBJ2-7 and V is TRBV11-2; TRBD1 agrees at 12 bases. J lost 7 bases, V lost 1 base, and 8 bases had no gene match. The CDR3 has 16 amino acids. Germline CDR1 is SGHAT and CDR2 is FQNNGV. The CDR3 here is CASSLGTGTGGAEQYF. CDR3 in DNA: TGTGCCAGCAGCTTAGGTACCGGGACAGGGGGCGCGGAGCAGTACTTC.

The V gene is TRBV3-1 (or the pseudogene TRBV3-2), the J gene TRBJ2-7; 7 positions agree with TRBD2. Germline V gives CDR1 LGHDT, CDR2 YNNKEL (reference sequence). This CDR3 has 16 residues. V lost 1 base and J lost 2; bases outside the gene matches: 8. The CDR3 bases are TGTGCCAGCAGCCAAGGCCTTGTTGGGGGGGCCTACGAGCAGTACTTC. Encoded protein: CASSQGLVGGAYEQYF.

The chain uses TRBV2 and TRBJ1-1, with D possibly matching TRBD1 (5 bases). Between the trimmed V and J ends, which lost 3 bases and 7 bases, there was a span of 15 bases. CDR1 and CDR2 from the germline V gene are SNHLY and FYNNEI. This CDR3 has 14 amino acids. CDR3 sequence reads: CASSEGRGLYEAFF. The CDR3 DNA is TGTGCCAGCAGTGAGGGGCGGGGACTATATGAAGCTTTCTTT. The whole variable domain, filled in from reference TRBV2 and TRBJ1-1, reads EPEVTQTPSHQVTQMGQEVILRCVPISNHLYFYWYRQILGQKVEFLVSFYNNEISEKSEIFDDQFSVERPDGSNFTLKIRSTKLEDSAMYFCASSEGRGLYEAFFGQGTRLTVV.

This rearrangement joins TRBV7-2 to TRBJ2-3; 9 bases align to TRBD2. Germline assignment: CDR1 SGHTA and CDR2 FQGNSA. V lost 6 bases to trimming and J lost 1 base; unmatched junction nucleotides: 5. CDR3 size: 15 residues. CDR3 sequence (DNA): TGTGCCAGCAGTCAATCTAGCGGGGGCACAGATACGCAGTATTTT. This translates into CASSQSSGGTDTQYF. Full variable domain (outside the CDR3, taken from reference TRBV7-2 and TRBJ2-3): GAGVSQSPSNKVTEKGKDVELRCDPISGHTALYWYRQSLGQGLEFLIYFQGNSAPDKSGLPSDRFSAERTGGSVSTLTIQRTQQEDSAVYLCASSQSSGGTDTQYFGPGTRLTVL.

The rearrangement links TRBV27 to TRBJ1-2; maybe TRBD1 (5 bases). The CDR3 spans 14 residues. The germline V gene has CDR1 MNHEY and CDR2 SMNVEV (reference sequence). V was trimmed by 6 bases and J by 4 bases, leaving 15 bases between them. This CDR3 is CASRSQGRTYGYTF. In nucleotides, the CDR3 is TGTGCCAGCAGGTCGCAGGGCCGTACCTATGGCTACACCTTC.

The CDR3 bases are TGTGCCAGCAGTTTAGCAGGGGGCGATCCTGGGGCCAACGTCCTGACTTTC. This translates into CASSLAGGDPGANVLTF. The rearrangement joins TRBV28 to TRBJ2-6; 8 bases align to TRBD1. The germline V gene has CDR1 MDHEN and CDR2 SYDVKM. CDR3 length equals 17 residues. J was trimmed by 2 bases and V by 2 bases; bases with no gene match: 5.

The chain carries TRBV30 and TRBJ2-3, with D unclear. V gave up 1 base and J gave up 6 bases, with 8 bases separating them. This CDR3 contains 12 residues. Germline CDR1 reads GTSNPN; CDR2 reads SVGIG (reference sequence). CDR3 region: CAWSARQDTQYF. DNA for the CDR3: TGTGCCTGGAGTGCGAGGCAGGATACGCAGTATTTT.

This chain links TRBV11-2 with TRBJ1-1, with D unresolved. Germline V lookup: CDR1 SGHAT, CDR2 FQNNGV. V was pared by 5 bases and J by 4 bases, with 5 bases between. The CDR3 spans 11 residues. CDR3 sequence reads: CASSQVTEAFF. The CDR3 bases are TGTGCCAGCAGCCAGGTCACTGAAGCTTTCTTT. Using reference TRBV11-2 and TRBJ1-1 for the parts outside the CDR3, the full variable domain is EAGVAQSPRYKIIEKRQSVAFWCNPISGHATLYWYQQILGQGPKLLIQFQNNGVVDDSQLPKDRFSAERLKGVDSTLKIQPAKLEDSAVYLCASSQVTEAFFGQGTRLTVV.

The sample holds a few counts of this clone. The rearrangement links TRBV12-2 to TRBJ1-3. TRBV12-2 is reported as a pseudogene. The CDR3 runs 18 residues. The CDR3 reads CASRLIRRLRTSGNTIYF. The CDR3 coding sequence is TGTGCAAGTCGCTTGATTCGCCGACTGCGTACATCTGGAAACACCATATATTTT.

The CDR3 is CASRTDRTTYGYTF. The CDR3 coding sequence is TGTGCCAGCAGGACGGACAGGACTACCTATGGCTACACCTTC. The J gene is TRBJ1-2, the V gene TRBV2; 7 bases are a match to TRBD1. CDR3 length equals 14 residues. Germline V gene data show CDR1 as SNHLY and CDR2 as FYNNEI. Trimming took 6 bases from V and 4 from J; bases not matched to a gene: 8.

This sequence joins TRBV30 and TRBJ2-1; D perhaps matches TRBD2 (5 bases). There are 13 residues in the CDR3. The germline V gene has CDR1 GTSNPN and CDR2 SVGIG (reference sequence). V was shortened by 3 bases and J by 9 bases, with 15 bases between the two germline ends. The CDR3 DNA is TGTGCCTGGAGCGTTCGGATTCGGGGTGAGCAGTTCTTC. Its protein product is CAWSVRIRGEQFF.

The chain is built from TRBV29-1 and TRBJ1-1; the match to TRBD1 covers 7 bases. CDR3 length: 16 amino acids. V shed 5 bases and J 0 bases; nucleotides not matched to a gene: 12. Per the germline V gene, CDR1 is SQVTM and CDR2 is ANQGSEA. The chain's CDR3 is CSVQPPGTALNTEAFF. CDR3 DNA sequence: TGCAGCGTTCAGCCCCCCGGGACAGCCCTGAACACTGAAGCTTTCTTT.

The chain joins TRBV27 to TRBJ1-2, with TRBD1 as a possible D gene (5 bases). The CDR3 length is 16 residues. V gave up 4 bases and J gave up 0 bases, with 15 bases separating them. The germline CDR1 and CDR2 sequences are MNHEY and SMNVEV (reference sequence). The CDR3 nucleotides are TGTGCCAGCAGTTCCAGGACGTGGGGCGCTAACTATGGCTACACCTTC. Translating it yields CASSSRTWGANYGYTF.